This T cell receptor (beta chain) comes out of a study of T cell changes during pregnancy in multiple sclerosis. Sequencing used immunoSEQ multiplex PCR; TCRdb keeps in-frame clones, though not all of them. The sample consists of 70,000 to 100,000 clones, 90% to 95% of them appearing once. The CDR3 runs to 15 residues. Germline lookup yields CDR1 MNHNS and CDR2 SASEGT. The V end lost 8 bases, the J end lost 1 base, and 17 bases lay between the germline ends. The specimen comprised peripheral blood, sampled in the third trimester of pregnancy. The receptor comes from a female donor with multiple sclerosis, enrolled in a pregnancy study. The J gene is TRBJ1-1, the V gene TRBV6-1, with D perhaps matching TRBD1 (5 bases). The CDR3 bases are TGTGCCAGCTGTCTAACGACAGTACAGAACACTGAAGCTTTCTTT. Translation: CASCLTTVQNTEAFF.